This T cell receptor beta chain came from a study of blood T cells in healthy people across ages. Whole-study findings and limits: The long-lived group displayed more naive CD4+ cells, plus higher diversity, than the aged donors did. Changes seen in expanded clonotypes were possibly confounded by donor CMV status left unknown. As naive T cell percentage varied, TCR beta diversity correlated strongly with it.

The sample, about 9.7 milliliters of peripheral blood, was drawn from each donor. The second PCR ran about 6 to 11 cycles with a sample-barcoded 5' primer and J-beta primers. TCRdb re-called the 5' RACE reads through MiXCR, storing one row per CDR3 protein. The table records roughly 700,000 distinct CDR3 sequences, approximately 30% of them present only once. About this clonotype: Antigen specificity is unknown. A much larger clone lies one base from this, so it may be a read error.

This CDR3 region has 16 residues. Material: blood. This chain uses TRBV21-1 with TRBJ1-2. TRBV21-1 is a documented pseudogene. The receptor was derived from a woman aged 80 or over in good health. This CDR3 is CASSKVRKYYENGYTF. CDR3 nucleotide sequence: TGTGCCAGCAGCAAAGTTCGGAAGTACTACGAGAATGGCTACACCTTC.